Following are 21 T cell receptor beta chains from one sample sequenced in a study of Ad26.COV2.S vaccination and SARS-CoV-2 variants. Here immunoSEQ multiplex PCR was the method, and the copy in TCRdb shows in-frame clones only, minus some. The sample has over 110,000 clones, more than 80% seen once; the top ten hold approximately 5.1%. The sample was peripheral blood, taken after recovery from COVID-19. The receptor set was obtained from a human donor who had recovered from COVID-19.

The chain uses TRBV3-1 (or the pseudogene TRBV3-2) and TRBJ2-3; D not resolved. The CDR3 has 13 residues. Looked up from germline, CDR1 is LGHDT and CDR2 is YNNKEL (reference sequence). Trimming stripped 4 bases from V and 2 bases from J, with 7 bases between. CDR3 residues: CASSRVPTDTQYF. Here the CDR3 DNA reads TGTGCCAGCAGCCGCGTCCCCACAGATACGCAGTATTTT.

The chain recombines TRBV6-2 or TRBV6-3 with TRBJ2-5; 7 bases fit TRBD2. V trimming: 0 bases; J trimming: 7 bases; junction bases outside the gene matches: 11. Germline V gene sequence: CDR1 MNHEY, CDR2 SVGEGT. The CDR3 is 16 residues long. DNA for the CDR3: TGTGCCAGCAGTTACTCGGGGGGGGGACTCCTGGGGACCCAGTACTTC. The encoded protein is CASSYSGGGLLGTQYF.

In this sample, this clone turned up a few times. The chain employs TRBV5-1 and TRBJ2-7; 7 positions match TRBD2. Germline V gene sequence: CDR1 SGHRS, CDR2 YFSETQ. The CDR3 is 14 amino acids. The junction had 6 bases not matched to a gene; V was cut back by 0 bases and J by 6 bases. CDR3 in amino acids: CASSLAGLGGEQYF. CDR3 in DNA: TGCGCCAGCAGCTTGGCCGGACTAGGAGGCGAGCAGTACTTC.

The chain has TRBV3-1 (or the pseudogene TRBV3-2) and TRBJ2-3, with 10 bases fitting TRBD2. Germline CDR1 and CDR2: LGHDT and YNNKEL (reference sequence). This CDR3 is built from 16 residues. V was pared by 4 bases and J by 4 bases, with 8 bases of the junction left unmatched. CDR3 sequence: CASSPFFSGGPDTQYF. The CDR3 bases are TGTGCCAGCAGCCCTTTTTTTAGCGGGGGGCCAGATACGCAGTATTTT.

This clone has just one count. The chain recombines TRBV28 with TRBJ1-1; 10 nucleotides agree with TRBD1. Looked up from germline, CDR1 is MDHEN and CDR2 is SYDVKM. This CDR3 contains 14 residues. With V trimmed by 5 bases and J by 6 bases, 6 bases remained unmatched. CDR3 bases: TGTGCCAGCAGTGCCCGACAGGGGGCGGCTGAAGCTTTCTTT. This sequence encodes CASSARQGAAEAFF. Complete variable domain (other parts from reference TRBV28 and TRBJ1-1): DVKVTQSSRYLVKRTGEKVFLECVQDMDHENMFWYRQDPGLGLRLIYFSYDVKMKEKGDIPEGYSVSREKKERFSLILESASTNQTSMYLCASSARQGAAEAFFGQGTRLTVV.

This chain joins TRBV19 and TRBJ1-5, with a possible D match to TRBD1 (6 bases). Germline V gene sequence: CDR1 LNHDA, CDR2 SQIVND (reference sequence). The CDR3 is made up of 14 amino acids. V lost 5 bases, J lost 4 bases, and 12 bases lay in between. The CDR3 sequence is CASSSTGRNQPQHF. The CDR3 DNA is TGTGCCAGTAGTTCGACAGGAAGAAATCAGCCCCAGCATTTT.

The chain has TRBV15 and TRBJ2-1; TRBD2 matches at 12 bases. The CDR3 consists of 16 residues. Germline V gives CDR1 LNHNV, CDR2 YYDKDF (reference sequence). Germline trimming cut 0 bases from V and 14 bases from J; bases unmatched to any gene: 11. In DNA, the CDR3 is TGTGCCACCAGCAGAGATCCCCGAGCTAGCGGGGGGGCCAAGTTCTTC. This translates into CATSRDPRASGGAKFF.

For the CDR3, the DNA is TGCGCCAGCAGCTTGGCTGATGCCTCGGGAGAGACCCAGTACTTC. Its translation: CASSLADASGETQYF. This rearrangement joins TRBV5-1 to TRBJ2-5; D not resolved. The CDR3 extends over 15 amino acids. The V and J ends lost 0 bases and 4 bases respectively, with 13 bases between them. The germline gives CDR1 SGHRS, CDR2 YFSETQ.

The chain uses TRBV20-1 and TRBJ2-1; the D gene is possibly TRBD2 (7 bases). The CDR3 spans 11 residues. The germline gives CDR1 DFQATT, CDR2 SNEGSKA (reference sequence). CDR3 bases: TGCACTGGCCAAGGGGGGGATGAGCAGTTCTTC. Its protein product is CTGQGGDEQFF.

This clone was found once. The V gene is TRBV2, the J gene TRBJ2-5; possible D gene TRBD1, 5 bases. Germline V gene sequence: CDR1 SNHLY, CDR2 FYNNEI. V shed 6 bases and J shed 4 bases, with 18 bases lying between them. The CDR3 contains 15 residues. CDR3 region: CASSLSSSRGETQYF. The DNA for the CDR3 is TGTGCCAGCAGCCTATCGTCCTCTAGGGGAGAGACCCAGTACTTC.

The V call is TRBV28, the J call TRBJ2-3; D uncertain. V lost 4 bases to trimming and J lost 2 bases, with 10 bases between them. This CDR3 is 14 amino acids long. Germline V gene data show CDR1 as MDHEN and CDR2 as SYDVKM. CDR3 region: CASSSRIYTDTQYF. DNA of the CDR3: TGTGCCAGCAGTTCGAGAATTTACACAGATACGCAGTATTTT. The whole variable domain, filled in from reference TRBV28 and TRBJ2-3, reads DVKVTQSSRYLVKRTGEKVFLECVQDMDHENMFWYRQDPGLGLRLIYFSYDVKMKEKGDIPEGYSVSREKKERFSLILESASTNQTSMYLCASSSRIYTDTQYFGPGTRLTVL.

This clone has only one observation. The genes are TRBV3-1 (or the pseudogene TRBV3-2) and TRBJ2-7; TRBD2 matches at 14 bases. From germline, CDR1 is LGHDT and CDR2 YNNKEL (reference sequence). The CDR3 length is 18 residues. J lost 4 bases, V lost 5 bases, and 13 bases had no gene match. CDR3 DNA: TGTGCCAGCAGCGAAGGGACTAGCGGGGGACCCCGTAAATACGAGCAGTACTTC. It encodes CASSEGTSGGPRKYEQYF.

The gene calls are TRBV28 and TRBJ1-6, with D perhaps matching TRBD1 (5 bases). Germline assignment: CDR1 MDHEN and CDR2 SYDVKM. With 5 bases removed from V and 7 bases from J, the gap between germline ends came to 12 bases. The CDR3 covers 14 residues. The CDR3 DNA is TGTGCCAGCAGTGCGGGACGGAGAAATTCACCCCTCCACTTT. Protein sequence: CASSAGRRNSPLHF.

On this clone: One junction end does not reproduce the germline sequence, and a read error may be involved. The CDR3 is CASSLSKGLLQETQYF. The CDR3 DNA reads as TGTGCTAGCAGCTTATCCAAGGGGCTCCTACAAGAGACCCAGTACTTC. The rearrangement uses TRBV7-7 and TRBJ2-5, with D tentatively TRBD1 (5 bases). The CDR3 loop spans 16 amino acids. CDR1 is SSHAT, CDR2 FNYEAQ, per germline (reference sequence). The full variable domain, rest sourced from reference TRBV7-7 and TRBJ2-5, is GAGVSQSPRYKVTKRGQDVTLRCDPISSHATLYWYQQALGQGPEFLTYFNYEAQPDKSGLPSDRFSAERPEGSISTLTIQRTEQRDSAMYRCASSLSKGLLQETQYFGPGTRLLVL.

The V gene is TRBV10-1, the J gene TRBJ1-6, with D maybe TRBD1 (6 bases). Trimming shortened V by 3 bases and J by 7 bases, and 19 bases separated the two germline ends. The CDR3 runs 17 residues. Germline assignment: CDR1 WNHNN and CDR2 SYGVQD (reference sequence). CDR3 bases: TGCGCCAGCAGTGAAGGCGGCAGGGGAGATTGGAATTCACCCCTCCACTTT. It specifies CASSEGGRGDWNSPLHF.

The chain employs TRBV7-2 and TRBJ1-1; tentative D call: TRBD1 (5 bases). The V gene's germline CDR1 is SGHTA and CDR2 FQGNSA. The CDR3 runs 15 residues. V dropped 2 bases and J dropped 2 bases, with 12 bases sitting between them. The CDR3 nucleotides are TGTGCCAGCAGCTTATTTGAGACAGTAAACACTGAAGCTTTCTTT. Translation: CASSLFETVNTEAFF.

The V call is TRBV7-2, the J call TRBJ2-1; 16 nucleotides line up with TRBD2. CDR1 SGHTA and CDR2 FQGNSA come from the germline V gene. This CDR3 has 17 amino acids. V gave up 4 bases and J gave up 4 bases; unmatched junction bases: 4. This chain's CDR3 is CASSSGLAGGPYNEQFF. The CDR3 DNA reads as TGTGCCAGCAGCTCGGGACTAGCGGGGGGGCCGTACAATGAGCAGTTCTTC.

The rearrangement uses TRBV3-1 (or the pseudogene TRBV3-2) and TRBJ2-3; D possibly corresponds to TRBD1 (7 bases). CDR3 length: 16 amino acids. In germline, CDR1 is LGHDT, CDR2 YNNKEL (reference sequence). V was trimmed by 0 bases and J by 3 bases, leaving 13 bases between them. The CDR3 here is CASSQETGAGTDTQYF. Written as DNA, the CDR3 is TGTGCCAGCAGCCAAGAAACAGGGGCGGGGACAGATACGCAGTATTTT.

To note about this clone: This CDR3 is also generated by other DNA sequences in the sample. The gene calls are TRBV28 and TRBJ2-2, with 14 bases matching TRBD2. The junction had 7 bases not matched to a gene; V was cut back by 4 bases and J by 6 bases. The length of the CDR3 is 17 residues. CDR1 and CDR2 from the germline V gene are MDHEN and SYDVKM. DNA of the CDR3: TGTGCCAGCAGTTCGGGACTAGCGGGGGCGGGGGCCGGGGAGCTGTTTTTT. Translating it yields CASSSGLAGAGAGELFF. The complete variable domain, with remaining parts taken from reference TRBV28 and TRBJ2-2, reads DVKVTQSSRYLVKRTGEKVFLECVQDMDHENMFWYRQDPGLGLRLIYFSYDVKMKEKGDIPEGYSVSREKKERFSLILESASTNQTSMYLCASSSGLAGAGAGELFFGEGSRLTVL.

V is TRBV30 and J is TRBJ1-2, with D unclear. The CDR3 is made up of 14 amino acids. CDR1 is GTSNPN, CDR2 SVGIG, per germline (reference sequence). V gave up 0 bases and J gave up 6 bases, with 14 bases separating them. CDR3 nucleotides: TGTGCCTGGAGTGTATTGACGGCGGGGAATGGCTACACCTTC. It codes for CAWSVLTAGNGYTF.

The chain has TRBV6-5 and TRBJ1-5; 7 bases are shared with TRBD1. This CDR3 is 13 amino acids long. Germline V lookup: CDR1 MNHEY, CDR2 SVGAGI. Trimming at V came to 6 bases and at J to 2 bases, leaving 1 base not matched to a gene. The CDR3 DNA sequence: TGTGCCAGCAGCCAGGGGGGCAATCAGCCCCAGCATTTT. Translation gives CASSQGGNQPQHF.